This is a list of T cell receptor beta chains from one sample in a study of cytomegalovirus exposure and HLA in healthy donors. Measured with immunoSEQ multiplex PCR; TCRdb has only the in-frame clones, and not every one. The data show roughly 180,000 clones, 84% seen once. The specimen was PBMCs. The source is a boy younger than 18 in good health and CMV-seronegative. The CDR3 runs from the conserved cysteine through the conserved F or W. A D gene is named only where the DNA matches it firmly. Size tells how often a clone was seen (once, few, many) or the class of an expanded clone, and some rows leave it out.

v_call	clone_size	d_call	j_call	cdr3_aa	cdr3_nt
TRBV6-1	-	TRBD1	TRBJ2-2	CASRVDRAGGELFF	TGTGCCAGCAGGGTAGACAGGGCGGGCGGGGAGCTGTTTTTT
TRBV11-3	-	-	TRBJ2-7	CASSSPGEDEQYF	TGTGCCAGCAGCAGCCCAGGGGAAGACGAGCAGTACTTC
TRBV2	-	TRBD1	TRBJ1-6	CASRRDRGLAF	TGTGCCAGCAGACGGGACAGGGGGCTCGCATTT
TRBV2	-	TRBD2	TRBJ2-1	CASSDLQLAGSYNEQFF	TGTGCCAGCAGTGATTTACAACTAGCGGGAAGCTACAATGAGCAGTTCTTC
TRBV19	once	TRBD2	TRBJ2-1	CASSTLAGWAIGQFF	TGTGCCAGTAGTACCCTAGCGGGCTGGGCTATAGGGCAGTTCTTC
TRBV6-6	-	TRBD2	TRBJ2-2	CASKPGLASGELFF	TGTGCCAGCAAACCGGGACTAGCATCCGGGGAGCTGTTTTTT
TRBV7-9	-	TRBD1	TRBJ1-2	CASSLGLDRGYGYTF	TGTGCCAGCAGCTTAGGCCTGGACAGGGGCTATGGCTACACCTTC
TRBV9	-	-	TRBJ1-1	CASSSLGGEVWGTEAFF	TGTGCCAGCAGCTCTCTGGGGGGGGAGGTATGGGGCACTGAAGCTTTCTTT
TRBV5-1	-	-	TRBJ2-7	CASSLDVRGYEQYF	TGCGCCAGCAGCTTGGATGTAAGGGGCTACGAGCAGTACTTC
TRBV6-5	few	-	TRBJ1-1	CASSRTRNTEAFF	TGTGCCAGCAGTAGGACAAGGAACACTGAAGCTTTCTTT
TRBV19	-	TRBD1	TRBJ2-7	CASGKPGQGLYEQYF	TGTGCCAGTGGAAAACCGGGACAGGGGCTTTACGAGCAGTACTTC
TRBV6-6	-	-	TRBJ2-7	CASTLGGLGEQYF	TGTGCCAGCACCCTCGGAGGGTTGGGAGAGCAGTACTTC
TRBV6-1	few	-	TRBJ1-4	CASSTGPNEKLFF	TGTGCCAGCAGCACAGGCCCAAATGAAAAACTGTTTTTT
TRBV18	-	TRBD1	TRBJ1-4	CASSPPGQGKEKLFF	TGTGCCAGCTCACCACCGGGACAGGGGAAAGAAAAACTGTTTTTT
TRBV5-1	-	-	TRBJ2-4	CASSFNSPGLGRGIQYF	TGCGCCAGCAGCTTCAACTCTCCGGGATTGGGCAGGGGCATTCAGTACTTC
TRBV18	-	TRBD1	TRBJ2-1	CASSPRQGNPYNEQFF	TGTGCCAGCTCACCACGACAGGGTAACCCCTACAATGAGCAGTTCTTC